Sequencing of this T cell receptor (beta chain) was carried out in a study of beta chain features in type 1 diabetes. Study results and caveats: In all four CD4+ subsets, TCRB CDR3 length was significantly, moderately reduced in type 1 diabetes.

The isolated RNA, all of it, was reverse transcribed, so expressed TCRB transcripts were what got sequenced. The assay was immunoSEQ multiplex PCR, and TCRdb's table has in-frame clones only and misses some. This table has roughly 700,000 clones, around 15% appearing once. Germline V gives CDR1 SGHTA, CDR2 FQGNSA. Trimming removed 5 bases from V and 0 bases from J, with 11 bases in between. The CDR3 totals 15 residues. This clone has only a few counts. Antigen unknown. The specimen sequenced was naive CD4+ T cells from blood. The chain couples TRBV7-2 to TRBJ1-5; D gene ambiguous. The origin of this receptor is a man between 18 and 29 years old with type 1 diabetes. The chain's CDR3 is CASSAWGYSNQPQHF. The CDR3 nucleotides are TGTGCCAGCAGCGCTTGGGGTTATAGCAATCAGCCCCAGCATTTT.